This T cell receptor beta chain came from a study of blood T cell repertoires in COVID-19 (TCRdb year 2020). About the full investigation: Samples from collaborators originated in the United States, Italy and Spain and spanned both the acute and convalescent phases of COVID-19. The material from the prospective study consisted of cDNA or gDNA derived from T cells, B-cell-depleted T cells, or PBMCs. Deeply sampled blood TCRbeta repertoires from subjects exposed to, actively infected with, or recovered from COVID-19 were included in the dataset. A freely available public database, intended as a resource for researchers studying the immune response to SARS-CoV-2, is where the repertoires were released. The samples were drawn from two sources: the first 160 participants of the ongoing ImmuneRACE study, and 1,000 to 1,500 subjects contributed by 6 global collaborators. Sample metadata almost always included a de-identified subject ID, COVID-19 status, age in years and sex. HLA class I and class II types, where available, came from metadata supplied by the sample provider rather than from assay-based typing. The paper's findings and limits, for the study overall: Clinical and demographic metadata were provided uncurated, with the amount varying by source and participant.

Notes on this clone: Its antigen is still unknown. The record has no base qualities; no much larger clone is one base away.

CDR1 LGHDT and CDR2 YNNKEL were looked up in the germline V gene (reference sequence). The CDR3, cysteine through phenylalanine, is 15 amino acids long. Left in the record is the CDR3 DNA by itself, 45 bases read in frame from the first base. V gives up 1 base and J gives up 2 bases, and the segment between their germline ends measures 11 bases. TCRbeta CDR3 regions were amplified from genomic DNA using the immunoSEQ Assay, a bias-controlled multiplex PCR. Per the authors' processing: Within the assay, amplification of reference gene primers was used to estimate how many nucleated cells each sample contained. To quantify the absolute abundance of each unique TCRbeta CDR3 rearrangement, sequence reads were collapsed and filtered. For each sample, productive Simpson clonality was calculated as the square root of Simpson's diversity index over productive rearrangements. TCRdb retrieved this table from immuneACCESS and kept in-frame rearrangements only. Not all clones are present; in checked studies, unresolved V genes account for under half, and no reason is known for the remainder. The DNA was the basis for D and trimming; V, J and clone size are from that table. The sample contains about 160,000 clones, 75% to 90% of them found a single time. Approximately 2.9% of the sample is in the top ten clones.

Whole blood was collected in K2EDTA tubes by collaborating institutions according to the institutions' own protocols. Collaborator samples were shipped for TCRbeta analysis as frozen whole blood, isolated PBMCs, or DNA extracted from either sample type. The chain was built from TRBV3-1 (or the pseudogene TRBV3-2) and TRBJ1-2; the D gene remains uncertain. Sequencing was done on a sample of peripheral blood. The clonotype was recovered from a woman aged 55-70 years with acute or convalescent COVID-19. CDR3 loop: CASSQGYLSNYGYTF. In nucleotide form, the sequence is TGTGCCAGCAGCCAAGGCTATCTCTCCAACTATGGCTACACCTTC.